These T cell receptor beta chains were read from a single sample in a study of blood T cell repertoires in COVID-19. TCRdb's table, derived via immunoSEQ multiplex PCR, lists solely in-frame clones and lacks some. The profile covers approximately 55,000 clones, with approximately 80% appearing a single time and about 20% taken by the ten largest. Specimen: peripheral blood. The receptors derive from a man between 25 and 39 years old with COVID-19, enrolled during active disease. Both conserved end residues are part of each CDR3. Fields, in order: D gene, J gene, clone size, V gene, CDR3 protein, CDR3 DNA. D genes are given only for firm matches. Size is omitted from some rows. Given values are once, few, many or a class for expanded clones.

>.|TRBJ1-3|few|TRBV5-4
CASSPDSFSGNTIYF
TGTGCCAGCAGCCCGGACAGTTTCTCTGGAAACACCATATATTTT
>.|TRBJ2-5|few|TRBV4-1
CASSPSPYQETQYF
TGCGCCAGCAGCCCTTCCCCGTACCAAGAGACCCAGTACTTC
>TRBD1|TRBJ1-1|.|TRBV5-1
CASSSYTGQGNTEAFF
TGCGCCAGCAGCTCATATACGGGACAGGGAAACACTGAAGCTTTCTTT
>TRBD2|TRBJ2-2|.|TRBV7-3
CASSPIELAGGPGTGELFF
TGTGCCAGCAGCCCGATAGAACTAGCGGGAGGGCCGGGCACCGGGGAGCTGTTTTTT
>TRBD1|TRBJ2-6|.|TRBV28
CASSFRGQGAPGANVLTF
TGTGCCAGCAGTTTTCGGGGACAGGGGGCGCCTGGGGCCAACGTCCTGACTTTC
>TRBD1|TRBJ1-2|.|TRBV12-5
CASGFPGQFNGYTF
TGTGCTAGTGGTTTCCCGGGACAGTTTAATGGCTACACCTTC
>TRBD1|TRBJ1-2|.|TRBV5-5
CASSLRAGGYGYTF
TGTGCCAGCAGCTTACGGGCAGGGGGCTATGGCTACACCTTC
>TRBD1|TRBJ2-1|.|TRBV27
CASSLSLRGNEQFF
TGTGCCAGCAGTTTATCGCTCAGGGGGAATGAGCAGTTCTTC
>TRBD1|TRBJ2-5|.|TRBV6-5
CASRTGGWETQYF
TGTGCCAGCAGGACAGGGGGCTGGGAGACCCAGTACTTC
>.|TRBJ1-2|.|TRBV12-3/TRBV12-4
CASTLPTSYTF
TGTGCCAGCACTCTTCCCACTTCCTACACCTTC
>.|TRBJ2-5|.|TRBV15
CATSRDRPGVPKTQYF
TGTGCCACCAGCAGAGATCGGCCAGGGGTCCCCAAGACCCAGTACTTC
>TRBD2|TRBJ2-3|.|TRBV4-2
CASSQTSGGISGTQYF
TGTGCCAGCAGCCAGACTAGCGGGGGGATATCGGGGACGCAGTATTTT
>TRBD2|TRBJ2-2|.|TRBV6-6
CASSRLAGGNTGELFF
TGTGCCAGCAGTCGACTAGCGGGAGGTAACACCGGGGAGCTGTTTTTT
>TRBD2|TRBJ2-7|once|TRBV29-1
CSAWTSASEQYF
TGCAGCGCCTGGACTAGCGCAAGTGAGCAGTACTTC
>TRBD1|TRBJ1-1|few|TRBV7-9
CASSPQTGARNTEAFF
TGTGCCAGCAGCCCCCAGACAGGGGCGCGGAACACTGAAGCTTTCTTT
>.|TRBJ1-1|few|TRBV27
CASSSRTSAFF
TGTGCCAGCAGTTCTAGGACATCAGCTTTCTTT
>.|TRBJ1-1|.|TRBV5-1
CASRFTGMNTEAFF
TGCGCCAGCAGATTCACAGGGATGAACACTGAAGCTTTCTTT
>.|TRBJ2-1|.|TRBV11-2
CASSPERSSYNEQFF
TGTGCCAGCAGCCCGGAGAGGAGCTCCTACAATGAGCAGTTCTTC
>TRBD2|TRBJ2-2|.|TRBV18
CASSPASGGRTGELFF
TGTGCCAGCTCACCAGCTAGCGGGGGAAGGACCGGGGAGCTGTTTTTT